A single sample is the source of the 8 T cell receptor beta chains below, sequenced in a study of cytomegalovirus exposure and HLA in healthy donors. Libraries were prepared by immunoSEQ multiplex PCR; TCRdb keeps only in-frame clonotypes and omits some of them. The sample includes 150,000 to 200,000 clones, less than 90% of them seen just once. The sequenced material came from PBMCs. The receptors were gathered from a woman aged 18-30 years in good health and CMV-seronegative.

This chain's CDR3 is CASSSRTPYNSPLHF. CDR3 sequence (DNA): TGTGCCAGCAGTTCGAGGACACCCTATAATTCACCCCTCCACTTT. This chain links TRBV27 with TRBJ1-6, with TRBD1 as a possible D gene (5 bases). Trimming removed 4 bases from V and 2 bases from J, with 9 bases in between. This CDR3 comprises 15 residues. The germline V gene encodes CDR1 MNHEY and CDR2 SMNVEV (reference sequence).

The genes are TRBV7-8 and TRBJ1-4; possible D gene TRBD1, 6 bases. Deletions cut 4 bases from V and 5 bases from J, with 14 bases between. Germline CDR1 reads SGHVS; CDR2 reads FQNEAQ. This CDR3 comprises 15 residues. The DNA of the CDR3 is TGTGCCAGCAGCTCCTTTGACAGGCGGAATGAAAAACTGTTTTTT. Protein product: CASSSFDRRNEKLFF. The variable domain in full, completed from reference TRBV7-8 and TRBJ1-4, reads GAGVSQSPRYKVAKRGQDVALRCDPISGHVSLFWYQQALGQGPEFLTYFQNEAQLDKSGLPSDRFFAERPEGSVSTLKIQRTQQEDSAVYLCASSSFDRRNEKLFFGSGTQLSVL.

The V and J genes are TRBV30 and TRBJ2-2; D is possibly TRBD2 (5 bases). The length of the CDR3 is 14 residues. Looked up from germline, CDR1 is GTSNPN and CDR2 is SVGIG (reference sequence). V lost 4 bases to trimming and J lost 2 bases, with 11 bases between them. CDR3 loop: CAWKRKENTGELFF. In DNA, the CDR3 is TGTGCCTGGAAGCGGAAGGAAAACACCGGGGAGCTGTTTTTT.

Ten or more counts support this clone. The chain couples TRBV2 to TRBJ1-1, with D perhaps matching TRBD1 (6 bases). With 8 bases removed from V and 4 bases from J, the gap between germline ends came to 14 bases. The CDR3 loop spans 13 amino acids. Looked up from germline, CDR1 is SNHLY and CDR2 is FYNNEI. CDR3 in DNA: TGTGCCAGCGCCGGACAGCCGAGCACTGAAGCTTTCTTT. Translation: CASAGQPSTEAFF.

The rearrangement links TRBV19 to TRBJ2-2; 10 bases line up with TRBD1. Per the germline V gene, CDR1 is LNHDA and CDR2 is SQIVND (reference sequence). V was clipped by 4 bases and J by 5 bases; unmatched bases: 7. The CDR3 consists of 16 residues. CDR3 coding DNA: TGTGCCAGTAGTAAAGTTAGGGACAGGGGAACCGGGGAGCTGTTTTTT. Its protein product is CASSKVRDRGTGELFF. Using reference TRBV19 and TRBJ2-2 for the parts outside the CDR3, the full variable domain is DGGITQSPKYLFRKEGQNVTLSCEQNLNHDAMYWYRQDPGQGLRLIYYSQIVNDFQKGDIAEGYSVSREKKESFPLTVTSAQKNPTAFYLCASSKVRDRGTGELFFGEGSRLTVL.

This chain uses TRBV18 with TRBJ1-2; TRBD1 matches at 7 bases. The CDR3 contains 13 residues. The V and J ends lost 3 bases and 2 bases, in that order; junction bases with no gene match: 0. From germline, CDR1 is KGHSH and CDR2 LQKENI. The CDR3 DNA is TGTGCCAGCTCACCGGGACAGAACTATGGCTACACCTTC. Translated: CASSPGQNYGYTF. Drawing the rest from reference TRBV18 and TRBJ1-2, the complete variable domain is NAGVMQNPRHLVRRRGQEARLRCSPMKGHSHVYWYRQLPEEGLKFMVYLQKENIIDESGMPKERFSAEFPKEGPSILRIQQVVRGDSAAYFCASSPGQNYGYTFGSGTRLTVV.

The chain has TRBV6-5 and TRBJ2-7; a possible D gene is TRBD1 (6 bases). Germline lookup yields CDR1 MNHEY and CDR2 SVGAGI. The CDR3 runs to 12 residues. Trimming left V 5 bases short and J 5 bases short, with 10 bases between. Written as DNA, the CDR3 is TGTGCCAGCAGTCACGGGACAAACGAGCAGTACTTC. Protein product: CASSHGTNEQYF.

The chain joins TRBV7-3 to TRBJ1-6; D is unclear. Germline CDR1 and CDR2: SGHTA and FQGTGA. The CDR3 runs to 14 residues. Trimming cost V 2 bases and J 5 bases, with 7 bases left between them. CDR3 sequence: CASSLYGNNSPLHF. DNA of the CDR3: TGTGCCAGCAGCTTATACGGGAATAATTCACCCCTCCACTTT.